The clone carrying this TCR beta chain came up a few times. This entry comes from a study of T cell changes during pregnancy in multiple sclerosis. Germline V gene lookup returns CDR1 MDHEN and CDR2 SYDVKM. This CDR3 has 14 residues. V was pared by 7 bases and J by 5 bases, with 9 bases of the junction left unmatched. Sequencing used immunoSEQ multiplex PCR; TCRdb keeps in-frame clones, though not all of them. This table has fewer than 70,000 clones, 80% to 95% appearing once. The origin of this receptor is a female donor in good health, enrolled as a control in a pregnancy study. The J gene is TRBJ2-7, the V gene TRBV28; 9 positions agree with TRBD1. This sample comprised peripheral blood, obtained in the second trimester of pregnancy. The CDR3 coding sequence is TGTGCCAGCATGGTAGGGACAGGGCGCAACGAGCAGTACTTC. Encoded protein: CASMVGTGRNEQYF.